Listed here is a single TCR beta chain. This entry is derived from a study of control samples from healthy donors and cancer patients. Germline V gives CDR1 MNHEY, CDR2 SMNVEV (reference sequence). The V gene end was trimmed by 4 bases and the J gene end by 9 bases; junction bases not matched to a gene: 9. The CDR3 has 15 residues. Sequenced by immunoSEQ multiplex PCR; TCRdb stores in-frame clones only, minus some. Altogether 100,000 to 150,000 clones are present, 80% to 95% being singletons, with the ten largest covering 2% to 2.5%. The sequence was collected from a woman aged 45-65 years in good health. This chain joins TRBV27 and TRBJ2-1, with 10 positions matching TRBD2. The source material was blood. DNA of the CDR3: TGTGCCAGCAGTTGGAGCGGGAGGGCGAGGGGTGAGCAGTTCTTC. It yields the protein CASSWSGRARGEQFF.